Below are 11 T cell receptor beta chains sequenced from a single sample in a study of blood T cell repertoires in COVID-19. Sequencing used immunoSEQ multiplex PCR; TCRdb keeps in-frame clones, though not all of them. The sample has nearly 200,000 clones; 84% are singletons. The sample consisted of PBMCs or T cells enriched from blood (not recorded which). These receptors were collected from a man aged 40-55 years who had recovered from COVID-19.

The V and J genes are TRBV4-2 and TRBJ1-2; TRBD1 agrees at 7 bases. After removal of 1 base from V and 7 bases from J, the junction contained 12 bases not matched to a gene. There are 16 residues in the CDR3. The germline V gene has CDR1 LGHNA and CDR2 YNFKEQ. The CDR3 region is CASSQAPTGTEAGYTF. The CDR3 DNA sequence: TGTGCCAGCAGCCAAGCCCCAACCGGGACAGAGGCTGGCTACACCTTC.

The chain links TRBV5-6 to TRBJ1-6, with D tentatively TRBD1 (6 bases). Trimming removed 1 base at V and 10 bases at J, with 15 bases between. The CDR3 loop spans 15 amino acids. Per germline, CDR1 SGHDT and CDR2 YYEEEE. This chain's CDR3 is CASSLWSTGTSPLHF. CDR3 DNA: TGTGCCAGCAGCTTGTGGTCGACAGGCACATCACCCCTCCACTTT. The variable domain in full, completed from reference TRBV5-6 and TRBJ1-6, reads DAGVTQSPTHLIKTRGQQVTLRCSPKSGHDTVSWYQQALGQGPQFIFQYYEEEERQRGNFPDRFSGHQFPNYSSELNVNALLLGDSALYLCASSLWSTGTSPLHFGNGTRLTVT.

The chain joins TRBV6-6 to TRBJ2-1, with D tentatively TRBD2 (6 bases). This CDR3 spans 16 amino acids. V gave up 5 bases and J gave up 6 bases, with 20 bases separating them. Germline lookup yields CDR1 MNHNY and CDR2 SVGAGI (reference sequence). CDR3 bases: TGTGCCAGCAGTCCCGGAGGGCCGGGTACTCTCAATGAGCAGTTCTTC. As protein: CASSPGGPGTLNEQFF.

This CDR3 is CASSSYMESYNSPLHF. The CDR3 nucleotides are TGTGCCAGCAGCTCTTACATGGAGTCCTATAATTCACCCCTCCACTTT. The chain carries TRBV5-6 and TRBJ1-6, with D unclear. Trimming took 3 bases from V and 1 from J, leaving 11 bases between them. CDR1 is SGHDT, CDR2 YYEEEE, per germline. This CDR3 is built from 16 residues.

The rearrangement links TRBV3-1 (or the pseudogene TRBV3-2) to TRBJ1-2; TRBD1 is a possible D gene (5 bases). V lost 5 bases, J lost 2 bases, and 9 bases lay in between. This CDR3 has 13 residues. CDR1 and CDR2 (germline): LGHDT, YNNKEL (reference sequence). The CDR3 DNA sequence: TGTGCCAGCAGCTACCGGGGGAACTATGGCTACACCTTC. Translated: CASSYRGNYGYTF.

The chain links TRBV18 to TRBJ2-7, with D possibly matching TRBD1 (6 bases). Trimming left V 3 bases short and J 4 bases short, with 16 bases between. CDR3 size: 15 residues. The germline V gene has CDR1 KGHSH and CDR2 LQKENI. DNA for the CDR3: TGTGCCAGCTCACCGAGCTTGGACAGAACGTACGAGCAGTACTTC. Translated, it gives CASSPSLDRTYEQYF.

With regard to this clone: The junction departs from germline at one end; a sequencing error may be responsible. The V call is TRBV7-7, the J call TRBJ2-5; 10 bases fit TRBD2. This CDR3 spans 15 amino acids. Per the germline V gene, CDR1 is SSHAT and CDR2 is FNYEAQ (reference sequence). The CDR3 spells CASSFGLAGEETQYF. DNA for the CDR3: TGTGCTAGCAGCTTCGGGCTAGCGGGGGAAGAGACCCAGTACTTC. Supplemented by reference TRBV7-7 and TRBJ2-5, the full variable domain reads GAGVSQSPRYKVTKRGQDVTLRCDPISSHATLYWYQQALGQGPEFLTYFNYEAQPDKSGLPSDRFSAERPEGSISTLTIQRTEQRDSAMYRCASSFGLAGEETQYFGPGTRLLVL.

The V call is TRBV4-2, the J call TRBJ2-3; a possible D gene is TRBD2 (6 bases). The CDR3 runs to 14 residues. The ends were cut back, 6 bases at V and 0 bases at J, with 10 bases in the middle. CDR1 is LGHNA and CDR2 is YNFKEQ in the germline V gene. CDR3 loop: CASSLGLSTDTQYF. CDR3 nucleotides: TGTGCCAGCAGTTTAGGACTAAGCACAGATACGCAGTATTTT.

This chain uses TRBV7-9 with TRBJ1-1, with 7 bases that match TRBD1. CDR3 size: 15 residues. Germline values: CDR1 SEHNR, CDR2 FQNEAQ (reference sequence). V lost 5 bases and J lost 1; bases outside the gene matches: 7. Here the CDR3 DNA reads TGTGCCAGCAGCCCCCCACAGGGGCAGAACACTGAAGCTTTCTTT. Translation: CASSPPQGQNTEAFF. The full variable domain, with the rest looked up from reference TRBV7-9 and TRBJ1-1, is DTGVSQNPRHKITKRGQNVTFRCDPISEHNRLYWYRQTLGQGPEFLTYFQNEAQLEKSRLLSDRFSAERPKGSFSTLEIQRTEQGDSAMYLCASSPPQGQNTEAFFGQGTRLTVV.

V is TRBV30 and J is TRBJ2-3; 8 bases map to TRBD1. Germline V gives CDR1 GTSNPN, CDR2 SVGIG (reference sequence). This CDR3 has 13 residues. With V trimmed by 0 bases and J by 13 bases, 9 bases remained unmatched. The CDR3 DNA is TGTGCCTGGAGTGTCGGGGGCAGGGGGCGTAAGTATTTT. Translation gives CAWSVGGRGRKYF.

V usage is TRBV7-9 and J usage is TRBJ1-5; a possible D gene is TRBD1 (6 bases). CDR3 length: 14 residues. Germline V gives CDR1 SEHNR, CDR2 FQNEAQ (reference sequence). Trimming took off 5 bases at V and 0 bases at J, with 8 bases between the two ends. DNA for the CDR3: TGTGCCAGCAGCCACAGGGATAGCAATCAGCCCCAGCATTTT. It encodes CASSHRDSNQPQHF.